A single sample gave rise to the 32 T cell receptor beta chains below, sequenced in a study of beta chain features in type 1 diabetes. Overall study findings and caveats: A moderate, significant TCRB CDR3 shortening appeared in type 1 diabetes across four CD4+ subsets.

These receptors have no identified antigens. Reverse transcribing all isolated RNA meant expressed TCRB transcripts were sequenced. Assay used: immunoSEQ multiplex PCR; TCRdb lists only in-frame clones, some missing. The table has 230,000 or so clones, 16% seen once. Specimen: naive CD4+ T cells from blood. These receptor sequences come from a man aged 25-45 years with type 1 diabetes.

In its sample, this clone was seen a few times. This chain connects TRBV28 to TRBJ2-5; 9 bases are a match to TRBD2. CDR3 length: 13 amino acids. With V trimmed by 5 bases and J by 4 bases, 2 bases remained unmatched. Germline V CDR1 and CDR2: MDHEN, SYDVKM. As DNA, the CDR3 is TGTGCCAGCAGTCGAGCGGGAGGAGAGACCCAGTACTTC. Residues: CASSRAGGETQYF.

This clone was picked up a small number of times. The rearrangement links TRBV29-1 to TRBJ1-3, with D possibly TRBD1 on 5 matching bases. This CDR3 spans 13 amino acids. From germline, CDR1 is SQVTM and CDR2 ANQGSEA. V was shortened by 6 bases and J by 4 bases, with 13 bases between the two germline ends. The CDR3 region has the DNA TGCAGCGTGACAGCTCCCGGGGGAAACACCATATATTTT. This codes for CSVTAPGGNTIYF.

The sample holds one count of this clone. V is TRBV9 and J is TRBJ1-1, with 7 bases lining up with TRBD1. The germline gives CDR1 SGDLS, CDR2 YYNGEE. The length of the CDR3 is 15 residues. V lost 0 bases to trimming and J lost 1 base; unmatched junction nucleotides: 3. The CDR3 here is CASSVEGQPNTEAFF. CDR3 bases: TGTGCCAGCAGCGTAGAGGGACAGCCGAACACTGAAGCTTTCTTT.

This chain links TRBV4-2 with TRBJ2-1; 10 bases agree with TRBD1. This CDR3 is built from 16 residues. The J segment lost 4 bases and the V segment lost 3 bases, leaving 6 bases of the junction unmatched. Germline V lookup: CDR1 LGHNA, CDR2 YNFKEQ. The CDR3 DNA sequence: TGTGCCAGCAGCCAGGGGACAGGGGCGGGATACAATGAGCAGTTCTTC. Translation gives CASSQGTGAGYNEQFF.

The V and J genes are TRBV7-2 and TRBJ2-1; D is unclear. From germline, CDR1 is SGHTA and CDR2 FQGNSA. CDR3 length: 13 amino acids. Trimming removed 5 bases at V and 0 bases at J, with 5 bases between. CDR3 nucleotide sequence: TGTGCCAGCAGCCCTCGCTCCTACAATGAGCAGTTCTTC. Residues: CASSPRSYNEQFF. Combining the CDR3 with reference TRBV7-2 and TRBJ2-1 gives the whole variable domain GAGVSQSPSNKVTEKGKDVELRCDPISGHTALYWYRQSLGQGLEFLIYFQGNSAPDKSGLPSDRFSAERTGGSVSTLTIQRTQQEDSAVYLCASSPRSYNEQFFGPGTRLTVL.

This chain uses TRBV9 with TRBJ2-7, with D perhaps matching TRBD1 (6 bases). This CDR3 contains 15 residues. CDR1 and CDR2 from the germline V gene are SGDLS and YYNGEE. Trimming removed 2 bases from V and 0 bases from J, with 12 bases in between. The CDR3 DNA reads as TGTGCCAGCAGCGTTGACAGGCGCCACTCCTACGAGCAGTACTTC. Amino acid sequence: CASSVDRRHSYEQYF.

This clone was detected a few times. This chain connects TRBV29-1 to TRBJ2-5; 7 bases match TRBD1. The germline CDR1 and CDR2 sequences are SQVTM and ANQGSEA. V lost 6 bases and J lost 5; bases outside the gene matches: 9. CDR3 length: 13 residues. The CDR3 DNA is TGCAGCGTCACCCAGACAGGGCGGGAGACCCAGTACTTC. Amino acids: CSVTQTGRETQYF.

J is TRBJ2-1 and V is TRBV2, with a weak D call TRBD1 (8 bases). Germline CDR1 SNHLY, CDR2 FYNNEI. The CDR3 has 15 amino acids. Trimming shortened V by 10 bases and J by 5 bases, and 21 bases separated the two germline ends. In nucleotides, the CDR3 is TGTGCCACCGCAGCCGGGGGGACAGGAAACAATGAGCAGTTCTTC. This sequence encodes CATAAGGTGNNEQFF.

This clone showed up just a few times. J is TRBJ2-4 and V is TRBV2; 9 positions agree with TRBD2. The V gene's germline CDR1 is SNHLY and CDR2 FYNNEI. J lost 3 bases, V lost 2 bases, and 8 bases had no gene match. The CDR3 totals 17 residues. CDR3 DNA sequence: TGTGCCAGCAGTGAAAGGATAGCGGGAGAGGGCAAAAACATTCAGTACTTC. Protein product: CASSERIAGEGKNIQYF. The full variable domain, rest sourced from reference TRBV2 and TRBJ2-4, is EPEVTQTPSHQVTQMGQEVILRCVPISNHLYFYWYRQILGQKVEFLVSFYNNEISEKSEIFDDQFSVERPDGSNFTLKIRSTKLEDSAMYFCASSERIAGEGKNIQYFGAGTRLSVL.

The gene calls are TRBV30 and TRBJ2-7; 8 nucleotides agree with TRBD1. The CDR3 extends over 15 amino acids. The germline V gene has CDR1 GTSNPN and CDR2 SVGIG (reference sequence). Trimming cost V 2 bases and J 2 bases; bases outside gene matches: 8. The CDR3 region is CAWSHQGARAYEQYF. The CDR3 coding sequence is TGTGCCTGGAGTCACCAGGGGGCTAGGGCCTACGAGCAGTACTTC.

V gene TRBV14 combines with J gene TRBJ2-5; 13 nucleotides line up with TRBD2. The V gene end was trimmed by 3 bases and the J gene end by 4 bases; junction bases not matched to a gene: 2. Germline V gene lookup returns CDR1 SGHDN and CDR2 FVKESK. The CDR3 sequence is 15 residues long. This CDR3 reads CASSQGLAGIETQYF. In DNA, the CDR3 is TGTGCCAGCAGCCAGGGACTAGCGGGAATAGAGACCCAGTACTTC.

The chain employs TRBV6-5 and TRBJ2-1, with D unresolved. Germline V gene sequence: CDR1 MNHEY, CDR2 SVGAGI. The V end was cut by 5 bases, the J end by 4 bases, with 6 bases between. The CDR3 is made up of 12 amino acids. The CDR3 DNA reads TGTGCCAGCAGTGAACATTACAATGAGCAGTTCTTC. It yields the protein CASSEHYNEQFF.

The rearrangement joins TRBV29-1 to TRBJ2-1; a possible D gene is TRBD2 (6 bases). V shed 6 bases and J shed 6 bases, with 12 bases lying between them. This CDR3 is built from 12 residues. Germline CDR1 and CDR2: SQVTM and ANQGSEA. CDR3 sequence (DNA): TGCAGCGTGGGGGGACTTTTCAATGAGCAGTTCTTC. Its translation is CSVGGLFNEQFF.

This clone has only a few counts. The chain carries TRBV9 and TRBJ2-3; no clear D. The CDR3 is made up of 15 amino acids. Trimming shortened V by 0 bases and J by 3 bases, and 11 bases separated the two germline ends. Germline V gene lookup returns CDR1 SGDLS and CDR2 YYNGEE. The CDR3 protein is CASSVVNRATDTQYF. Written as DNA, the CDR3 is TGTGCCAGCAGCGTAGTGAACCGCGCGACAGATACGCAGTATTTT.

The V gene is TRBV7-2, the J gene TRBJ2-1, with a weak D call TRBD1 (5 bases). The germline V and J ends were trimmed by 1 base and 7 bases, with 17 bases remaining between them. The CDR3 has 16 amino acids. Per germline, CDR1 SGHTA and CDR2 FQGNSA. The CDR3 DNA is TGTGCCAGCAGCTTAGGTGGACAACTGTACTTTAATGAGCAGTTCTTC. Translated: CASSLGGQLYFNEQFF.

About this clone: Other nucleotide sequences from this sample produce the same CDR3. The genes are TRBV9 and TRBJ2-1, with 7 nucleotides matching TRBD2. CDR3 length equals 15 residues. The V and J ends lost 1 base and 0 bases, in that order; junction bases with no gene match: 1. CDR1 and CDR2 from the germline V gene are SGDLS and YYNGEE. CDR3 sequence (DNA): TGTGCCAGCAGCGTATCGGGAGGCTCCTACAATGAGCAGTTCTTC. Encoded protein: CASSVSGGSYNEQFF.

This chain joins TRBV5-1 and TRBJ1-1; D remains ambiguous. V was shortened by 0 bases and J by 1 base, with 7 bases between the two germline ends. The CDR3 has 14 residues. The germline V gene has CDR1 SGHRS and CDR2 YFSETQ. The CDR3 DNA reads as TGCGCCAGCAGCTTGGCCGAGACGAACACTGAAGCTTTCTTT. It codes for CASSLAETNTEAFF.

The chain is built from TRBV15 and TRBJ1-2, with D unresolved. Trimming left V 5 bases short and J 3 bases short, with 7 bases between. The CDR3 runs 12 residues. Per germline, CDR1 LNHNV and CDR2 YYDKDF (reference sequence). The CDR3 DNA reads TGTGCCACCAGCTGGAAGGACTATGGCTACACCTTC. This gives the protein CATSWKDYGYTF.

This clone appeared a few times. The chain joins TRBV7-6 to TRBJ1-4, with a tentative D call TRBD1 (5 bases). Germline V lookup: CDR1 SGHVS, CDR2 FNYEAQ. The CDR3 consists of 14 residues. V was shortened by 4 bases and J by 2 bases, with 8 bases between the two germline ends. In DNA form, the CDR3 reads TGTGCCAGCAGCTCACAGGAGACTAATGAAAAACTGTTTTTT. Amino acid sequence: CASSSQETNEKLFF.

On this clone itself: This sample also contains other DNA sequences that code for the same CDR3. V gene TRBV9 combines with J gene TRBJ2-1; 7 bases agree with TRBD2. From germline, CDR1 is SGDLS and CDR2 YYNGEE. The CDR3 totals 15 residues. Losses at the gene ends were 0 bases for V and 3 bases for J; bases not matched to a gene: 3. CDR3 DNA sequence: TGTGCCAGCAGCGTAGCCAGCGGGAACTACAATGAGCAGTTCTTC. Amino acid sequence: CASSVASGNYNEQFF. The full variable domain, rest sourced from reference TRBV9 and TRBJ2-1, is DSGVTQTPKHLITATGQRVTLRCSPRSGDLSVYWYQQSLDQGLQFLIQYYNGEERAKGNILERFSAQQFPDLHSELNLSSLELGDSALYFCASSVASGNYNEQFFGPGTRLTVL.

The rearrangement links TRBV30 to TRBJ1-5; TRBD1 matches at 9 bases. V lost 3 bases and J lost 4; bases outside the gene matches: 4. CDR3 length: 14 amino acids. Germline-derived CDR1 and CDR2 are GTSNPN and SVGIG (reference sequence). In DNA, the CDR3 is TGTGCCTGGAGCGATGGGACAGGGAATCAGCCCCAGCATTTT. Protein sequence: CAWSDGTGNQPQHF. Based on the CDR3 plus reference TRBV30 and TRBJ1-5, the full variable domain is SQTIHQWPATLVQPVGSPLSLECTVEGTSNPNLYWYRQAAGRGLQLLFYSVGIGQISSEVPQNLSASRPQDRQFILSSKKLLLSDSGFYLCAWSDGTGNQPQHFGDGTRLSIL.

The table lists this clone with a few counts. The chain couples TRBV7-2 to TRBJ2-1, with 13 bases matching TRBD2. V trimming: 5 bases; J trimming: 9 bases; junction bases outside the gene matches: 7. Germline loops: CDR1 SGHTA, CDR2 FQGNSA. The CDR3 runs 15 residues. CDR3 protein: CASSTRTSGRTEQFF. In nucleotides, the CDR3 is TGTGCCAGCAGCACCCGGACTAGCGGGAGAACTGAGCAGTTCTTC.

Concerning this clone itself: The sample contains more than one DNA sequence encoding this CDR3. The rearrangement joins TRBV7-2 to TRBJ2-5; the D is unclear. Trimming cost V 5 bases and J 2 bases, with 3 bases left between them. Looked up from germline, CDR1 is SGHTA and CDR2 is FQGNSA. This CDR3 region has 11 residues. The CDR3 DNA follows: TGTGCCAGCAGCCGTCAAGAGACCCAGTACTTC. This codes for CASSRQETQYF.

The chain uses TRBV4-3 and TRBJ2-2; tentatively, D is TRBD1 (6 bases). This CDR3 spans 18 amino acids. V was pared by 0 bases and J by 0 bases, with 14 bases between. Germline loops: CDR1 LGHNA, CDR2 YSLEER. CDR3 amino acids: CASSQEPQAGANTGELFF. The CDR3 coding sequence is TGCGCCAGCAGCCAAGAGCCCCAGGCAGGGGCGAACACCGGGGAGCTGTTTTTT.

This clone was seen only a few times. The rearrangement uses TRBV30 and TRBJ2-7; TRBD2 might be the D (7 bases). The V and J ends lost 0 bases and 1 base respectively, with 16 bases between them. CDR3 length: 16 residues. The germline V gene encodes CDR1 GTSNPN and CDR2 SVGIG (reference sequence). The CDR3 bases are TGTGCCTGGAGTGTTTGGGGGGGCTCCCAATCCTACGAGCAGTACTTC. This sequence encodes CAWSVWGGSQSYEQYF.

The sample holds a few counts of this clone. The rearrangement links TRBV9 to TRBJ2-7; the match to TRBD1 covers 9 bases. This CDR3 contains 15 residues. CDR1 and CDR2 (germline): SGDLS, YYNGEE. V lost 3 bases, J lost 4 bases, and 8 bases stayed unmatched. The CDR3 DNA reads TGTGCCAGCAGCGCAACCGGGACAGGGCCTTACGAGCAGTACTTC. Amino acids: CASSATGTGPYEQYF.

Comment on this clone: The sample contains more than one DNA sequence encoding this CDR3. The chain employs TRBV20-1 and TRBJ2-3; no reliable D call. The V gene's germline CDR1 is DFQATT and CDR2 SNEGSKA (reference sequence). The CDR3 is 11 amino acids. Trimming took 3 bases from V and 4 from J, leaving 5 bases between them. CDR3 nucleotide sequence: TGCAGTGCTAGTAGGGCAGATACGCAGTATTTT. Its translation: CSASRADTQYF.

The chain is built from TRBV9 and TRBJ2-7, with TRBD2 identical over 14 bases. The germline CDR1 and CDR2 sequences are SGDLS and YYNGEE. The J segment lost 5 bases and the V segment lost 2 bases, leaving 3 bases of the junction unmatched. CDR3 length equals 15 residues. This CDR3 reads CASSVGLAGVHEQYF. The CDR3 nucleotides are TGTGCCAGCAGCGTGGGACTAGCGGGAGTCCACGAGCAGTACTTC.

The chain couples TRBV28 to TRBJ2-5; 10 nucleotides align to TRBD2. The CDR3 loop spans 16 amino acids. The V segment lost 4 bases and the J segment 2 bases; nucleotides outside the gene matches: 7. Germline CDR1 and CDR2: MDHEN and SYDVKM. The CDR3 region is CASSSPGLAAQETQYF. DNA of the CDR3: TGTGCCAGCAGTTCCCCTGGACTAGCGGCACAAGAGACCCAGTACTTC. The variable domain in full, completed from reference TRBV28 and TRBJ2-5, reads DVKVTQSSRYLVKRTGEKVFLECVQDMDHENMFWYRQDPGLGLRLIYFSYDVKMKEKGDIPEGYSVSREKKERFSLILESASTNQTSMYLCASSSPGLAAQETQYFGPGTRLLVL.

This clone was detected a few times. V usage is TRBV30 and J usage is TRBJ1-2; D ambiguous. CDR3 length: 13 residues. The V gene's germline CDR1 is GTSNPN and CDR2 SVGIG (reference sequence). The V and J ends lost 3 bases and 4 bases respectively, with 12 bases between them. CDR3 residues: CAWSAHNPYGYTF. CDR3 sequence (DNA): TGTGCCTGGAGCGCCCATAACCCCTATGGCTACACCTTC.

The rearrangement links TRBV6-5 to TRBJ2-3; a possible D gene is TRBD1 (5 bases). The germline V gene encodes CDR1 MNHEY and CDR2 SVGAGI. Trimming removed 7 bases from V and 0 bases from J, with 11 bases in between. The CDR3 has 14 residues. In DNA form, the CDR3 reads TGTGCCAGCAAGAGACAGCCTAGCACAGATACGCAGTATTTT. It translates to CASKRQPSTDTQYF.

This clone was found a few times. This sequence joins TRBV29-1 and TRBJ2-5, with D possibly matching TRBD1 (5 bases). CDR3 length: 15 amino acids. The germline V and J ends were trimmed by 4 bases and 0 bases, with 15 bases remaining between them. In germline, CDR1 is SQVTM, CDR2 ANQGSEA. The CDR3 DNA follows: TGCAGCGTTGCTCCTACAGGAGCCTACCAAGAGACCCAGTACTTC. This sequence encodes CSVAPTGAYQETQYF.